The TCR beta chain under discussion was sequenced for a study of human T cells and chemical hapten exposure. The length of the CDR3 is 17 residues. J was trimmed by 0 bases and V by 4 bases; bases with no gene match: 9. This clonotype was counted between two and nine times. Its antigen is as yet unknown. Time point of the sample: pre-sensitization, week 0. Noted treatment: therapeutic diphenylcyclopropenone sensitization with weekly scalp DPC. Someone pulled total RNA out of unfractionated whole blood. One entry per CDR3 protein results from TCRdb running MiXCR on the RACE reads. The sample has about 55,000 distinct CDR3 sequences; 9.5% to 10% are singletons. Study-level findings and limits: Higher patch test scores went with higher counts of PT1 expanded TCRs.

The material was whole blood, obtained in connection with sensitization to the hapten diphenylcyclopropenone (DPC). The TCR originated in a young woman with alopecia areata. Some clones in this sample may be carry-over from other donors' samples. The chain employs TRBV12-3 or TRBV12-4 and TRBJ1-3; 7 bases fit TRBD1. The DNA of the CDR3 is TGTGCCAGCAGTTATCCAACAGGGGTACCCTCTGGAAACACCATATATTTT. The encoded protein is CASSYPTGVPSGNTIYF.